This T cell receptor (beta chain) stems from a study of response to subunit inactivated influenza vaccine. Trimming cost V 3 bases and J 4 bases, with 19 bases left between them. The CDR3 loop spans 17 amino acids. Germline CDR1 is SGHDT and CDR2 is YYEEEE. TCRdb re-called the RT-PCR reads through MiXCR, storing one row per CDR3 protein. The sample shows about 780,000 distinct CDR3 sequences, less than 20% of them seen only once. This clonotype was observed a handful of times. Its antigen is currently unknown. Study-wide points: Only a handful of new T cells, the authors suggested, are recruited with each seasonal influenza vaccination.

The rearrangement links TRBV5-6 to TRBJ1-4, with a weak D call TRBD1 (6 bases). The TCR comes from a man aged 45-65 years who received an inactivated influenza vaccine. The starting material was PBMCs from blood, obtained less than 6 days after vaccination. The chain's CDR3 is CASSSLTPGTLNEKLFF. CDR3 in DNA: TGTGCCAGCAGCTCCCTGACGCCCGGGACACTTAATGAAAAACTGTTTTTT.